The following is a TCR beta chain sequence with its context. The target antigen is unknown. V was clipped by 4 bases and J by 5 bases, with 15 bases between them. Germline CDR1 reads WNHNN; CDR2 reads SYGVQD (reference sequence). This CDR3 comprises 15 residues. The source of the sample is a study of T-cell memory formation after mild COVID-19. For the study at large: Largely donor-specific TCR clusters were found. Whole-study findings and limits: Still unconfirmed is whether the second-wave clones peaking on day 37 recognized SARS-CoV-2.

In TCRdb, the 5' RACE reads were re-called with MiXCR into one record per CDR3 protein. Of around 340,000 distinct CDR3 sequences in the sample, 10% to 15% were seen once. The sequenced sample was PBMCs or a T cell subset sorted from them (not recorded which). This receptor was obtained from a man aged 18 to 29 who had mild COVID-19 (a few samples of this study predate the infection). Cell type and time point are not known. The chain couples TRBV10-1 to TRBJ1-5; weak D call: TRBD1 (6 bases). DNA for the CDR3: TGCGCCAGCAGTGTACAGGGCGGTCAGGATCAGCCCCAGCATTTT. This translates into CASSVQGGQDQPQHF.